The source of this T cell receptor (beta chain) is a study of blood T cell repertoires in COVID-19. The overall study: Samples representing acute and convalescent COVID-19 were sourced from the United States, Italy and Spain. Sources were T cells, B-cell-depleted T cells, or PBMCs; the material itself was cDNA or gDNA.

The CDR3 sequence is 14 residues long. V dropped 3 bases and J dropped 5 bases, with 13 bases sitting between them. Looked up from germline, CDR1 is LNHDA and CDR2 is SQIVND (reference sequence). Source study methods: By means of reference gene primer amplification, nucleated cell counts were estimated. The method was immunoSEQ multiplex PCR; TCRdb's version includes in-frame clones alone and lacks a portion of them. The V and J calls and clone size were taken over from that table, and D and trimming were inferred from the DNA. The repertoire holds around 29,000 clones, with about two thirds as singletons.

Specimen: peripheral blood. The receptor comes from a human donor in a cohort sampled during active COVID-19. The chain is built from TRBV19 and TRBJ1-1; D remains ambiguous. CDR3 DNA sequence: TGTGCCAGTAGTATTGGGCAGGTAAGGACTGAAGCTTTCTTT. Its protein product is CASSIGQVRTEAFF.